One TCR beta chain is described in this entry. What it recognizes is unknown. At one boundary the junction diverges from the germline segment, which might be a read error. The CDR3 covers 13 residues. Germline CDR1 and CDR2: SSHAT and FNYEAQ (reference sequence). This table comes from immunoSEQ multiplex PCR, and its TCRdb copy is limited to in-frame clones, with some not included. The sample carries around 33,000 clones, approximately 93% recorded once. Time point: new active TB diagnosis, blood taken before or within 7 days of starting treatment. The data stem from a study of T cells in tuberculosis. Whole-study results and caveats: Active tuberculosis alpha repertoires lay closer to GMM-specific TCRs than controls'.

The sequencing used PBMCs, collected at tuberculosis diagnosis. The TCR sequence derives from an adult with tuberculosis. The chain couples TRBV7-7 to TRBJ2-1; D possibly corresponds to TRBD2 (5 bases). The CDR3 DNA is TGTGCTAGCAGTGATGGGAGCCACAATGAGCAGTTCTTC. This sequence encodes CASSDGSHNEQFF.